This TCR beta chain was found in a study of CD8+CD57+ T cells in acquired aplastic anemia. Study in general: Where healthy donors were concerned, CD4+ cells averaged roughly 11 million reads.

The template for TCR beta VDJ and CDR3 sequence profiling was genomic DNA. TCRdb reprocessed the reads via MiXCR and lists one record per CDR3 protein. Counted here are 150,000 to 200,000 distinct CDR3 sequences, 55% to 75% occurring once; the ten biggest clones make up under 50%. Sequencing used sorted CD4+, CD8+, or CD8+CD57+ T cells (not recorded which) from PBMCs. The origin of this receptor is a human donor in good health.

The DNA of the CDR3 is TGTGCCAGCAGTTATCCTTTCGGGGGCGACTACAATGAGCAGTTCTTC. Translation: CASSYPFGGDYNEQFF. The V call is TRBV25-1, the J call TRBJ2-1; D might be TRBD1 or TRBD2, each matching 6 bases. Germline V gene sequence: CDR1 MGHDK, CDR2 SYGVNS. Trimming took off 5 bases at V and 3 bases at J, with 17 bases between the two ends. This CDR3 is built from 16 residues.